This T cell receptor beta chain was sequenced for a study of blood T cell repertoires in COVID-19. The protocol was immunoSEQ multiplex PCR, while the TCRdb copy is restricted to in-frame clones and leaves out a portion. The sample shows approximately 120,000 clones, around 78% of them seen only once. The germline V gene encodes CDR1 LGHNA and CDR2 YSLEER. Trimming removed 0 bases from V and 7 bases from J; junction bases left unmatched: 7. The CDR3 is 17 residues long. The sequence came from a woman aged 55 to 70 with acute or convalescent COVID-19. Material for sequencing was peripheral blood. The rearrangement links TRBV4-3 to TRBJ2-2, with 11 bases fitting TRBD2. The CDR3 reads CASSQDIAGGADGELFF. DNA of the CDR3: TGCGCCAGCAGCCAAGATATAGCGGGAGGGGCGGACGGGGAGCTGTTTTTT.